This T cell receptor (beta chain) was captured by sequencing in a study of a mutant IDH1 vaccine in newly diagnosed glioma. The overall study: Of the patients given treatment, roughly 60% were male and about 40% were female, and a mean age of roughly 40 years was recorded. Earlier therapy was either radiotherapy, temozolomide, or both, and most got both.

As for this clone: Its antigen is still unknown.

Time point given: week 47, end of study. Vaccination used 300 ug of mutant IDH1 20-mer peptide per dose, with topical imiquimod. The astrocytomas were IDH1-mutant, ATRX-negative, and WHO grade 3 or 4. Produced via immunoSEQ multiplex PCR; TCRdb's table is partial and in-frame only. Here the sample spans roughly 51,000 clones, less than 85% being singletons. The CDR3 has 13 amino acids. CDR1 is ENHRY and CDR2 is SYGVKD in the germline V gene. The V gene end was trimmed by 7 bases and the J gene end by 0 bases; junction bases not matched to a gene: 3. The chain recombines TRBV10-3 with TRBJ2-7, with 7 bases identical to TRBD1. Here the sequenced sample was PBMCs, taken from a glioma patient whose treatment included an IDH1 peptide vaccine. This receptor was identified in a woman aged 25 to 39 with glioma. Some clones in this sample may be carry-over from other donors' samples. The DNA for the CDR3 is TGTGCCATCAAAGAGGGGGCCTCCTACGAGCAGTACTTC. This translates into CAIKEGASYEQYF.